Following are 20 T cell receptor beta chains from one sample sequenced in a study of cytomegalovirus exposure and HLA in healthy donors (dated by TCRdb to 2017 to 2019). Library preparation was by the immunoSEQ multiplex PCR assay. For the multiplex PCR, a mixture combining 60 forward primers for TCR Vbeta segments and 13 reverse primers for TCR Jbeta segments was used. As stored in TCRdb, this immuneACCESS dataset retains in-frame rearrangements with V and J assigned. A fraction of the clones does not appear; measured against another copy, unresolved V genes explain less than half of the discrepancy, and the remainder lacks a known reason. Recorded for this sample are 95,000 to 150,000 clones; 80% of them occurred a single time. 7% to 9.5% of the sample belongs to the ten largest clones. The specimen sequenced was PBMCs. The receptors shown here come from a man aged 25-45 years in good health and CMV-seropositive.

The chain carries TRBV14 and TRBJ1-2; TRBD1 aligns across 10 bases. The V gene's germline CDR1 is SGHDN and CDR2 FVKESK. The CDR3 length is 16 residues. V shed 1 base and J 3 bases; nucleotides not matched to a gene: 5. This chain's CDR3 is CASSQGGTGDDYGYTF. DNA of the CDR3: TGTGCCAGCAGCCAAGGGGGGACAGGGGATGACTATGGCTACACCTTC.

The chain joins TRBV27 to TRBJ1-4, with 9 positions matching TRBD1. Trimming removed 5 bases from V and 6 bases from J; junction bases left unmatched: 10. The CDR3 runs 16 residues. Germline CDR1 MNHEY, CDR2 SMNVEV (reference sequence). The CDR3 DNA sequence: TGTGCCAGCAGTCCCCTAGAGGGACAGGGCTATGAAAAACTGTTTTTT. Protein product: CASSPLEGQGYEKLFF.

The V and J genes are TRBV5-1 and TRBJ1-4; no definite D call. The germline V gene encodes CDR1 SGHRS and CDR2 YFSETQ. V was shortened by 2 bases and J by 0 bases, with 11 bases between the two germline ends. The CDR3 length is 16 residues. The CDR3 region has the DNA TGCGCCAGCAGCTTTGCCGGGGAAGCAACTAATGAAAAACTGTTTTTT. Its protein product is CASSFAGEATNEKLFF.

The genes are TRBV9 and TRBJ1-2; D gene uncertain. The CDR3 totals 12 residues. Germline V lookup: CDR1 SGDLS, CDR2 YYNGEE. The ends were cut back, 3 bases at V and 3 bases at J, with 6 bases in the middle. Here the CDR3 DNA reads TGTGCCAGCAGCGCTCGGTACTATGGCTACACCTTC. Its protein is CASSARYYGYTF.

This clone was detected once. V usage is TRBV25-1 and J usage is TRBJ2-2; D might be TRBD2 (5 bases). Germline V gives CDR1 MGHDK, CDR2 SYGVNS. The CDR3 is 14 amino acids. V dropped 2 bases and J dropped 2 bases, with 6 bases sitting between them. The CDR3 is CASSETSNTGELFF. The CDR3 DNA follows: TGTGCCAGCAGTGAAACTAGTAACACCGGGGAGCTGTTTTTT.

The chain joins TRBV19 to TRBJ2-7; 10 bases fit TRBD1. The trim removed 5 bases at V and 1 base at J, leaving 5 bases unmatched. The germline CDR1 and CDR2 sequences are LNHDA and SQIVND (reference sequence). The CDR3 spans 15 residues. The CDR3 is CASSEPGQGSYEQYF. Written as DNA, the CDR3 is TGTGCCAGTAGTGAACCGGGACAGGGGTCCTACGAGCAGTACTTC. Combining the CDR3 with reference TRBV19 and TRBJ2-7 gives the whole variable domain DGGITQSPKYLFRKEGQNVTLSCEQNLNHDAMYWYRQDPGQGLRLIYYSQIVNDFQKGDIAEGYSVSREKKESFPLTVTSAQKNPTAFYLCASSEPGQGSYEQYFGPGTRLTVT.

The rearrangement joins TRBV30 to TRBJ1-2; no reliable D call. Germline V gene sequence: CDR1 GTSNPN, CDR2 SVGIG (reference sequence). This CDR3 contains 13 residues. V shed 5 bases and J shed 7 bases, with 17 bases lying between them. CDR3 sequence (DNA): TGTGCCTGGGGGCGGGGTAGGGCTCGTGGCTACACCTTC. This codes for CAWGRGRARGYTF.

This chain connects TRBV2 to TRBJ1-5; TRBD1 matches 9 bases. J gave up 0 bases and V 7 bases, and 10 bases lay outside the gene matches. Germline V gene lookup returns CDR1 SNHLY and CDR2 FYNNEI. This CDR3 has 17 residues. The CDR3 reads CASTVQGADGSNQPQHF. As DNA, the CDR3 is TGTGCCAGCACCGTACAGGGGGCGGACGGTAGCAATCAGCCCCAGCATTTT.

V and J are TRBV7-3 and TRBJ2-1, with D tentatively TRBD2 (5 bases). The CDR3 spans 14 residues. The germline V and J ends were trimmed by 5 bases and 0 bases, with 8 bases remaining between them. CDR1 is SGHTA, CDR2 FQGTGA, per germline. The CDR3, as DNA: TGTGCCAGCAGCCGGGAAGCCTCCTACAATGAGCAGTTCTTC. Protein product: CASSREASYNEQFF.

The gene calls are TRBV7-9 and TRBJ2-7, with 7 bases fitting TRBD1. V lost 6 bases and J lost 3; bases outside the gene matches: 11. Germline V CDR1 and CDR2: SEHNR, FQNEAQ (reference sequence). This CDR3 region has 15 residues. CDR3 coding DNA: TGTGCCAGCAGTCTGCCCCCGGGACAGCACTACGAGCAGTACTTC. Translating gives CASSLPPGQHYEQYF.

This clone counts as medium-sized. The chain couples TRBV7-9 to TRBJ1-1; TRBD1 might be the D (6 bases). The V end lost 5 bases, the J end lost 7 bases, and 14 bases lay between the germline ends. This CDR3 comprises 13 residues. Germline CDR1 is SEHNR and CDR2 is FQNEAQ (reference sequence). In DNA, the CDR3 is TGTGCCAGCAGCCACCACGAGACAGGTGAAGCTTTCTTT. Its translation is CASSHHETGEAFF.

The chain links TRBV19 to TRBJ1-1; D gene uncertain. V lost 3 bases to trimming and J lost 12 bases, with 17 bases between them. In germline, CDR1 is LNHDA, CDR2 SQIVND (reference sequence). The CDR3 is made up of 13 amino acids. This CDR3 reads CASSMGAGYPPFF. CDR3 nucleotides: TGTGCCAGTAGTATGGGAGCTGGTTACCCCCCTTTCTTT.

The DNA of the CDR3 is TGTGCCAGCAGCACTGACAGGGGGGAAAAACTGTTTTTT. This sequence encodes CASSTDRGEKLFF. V is TRBV5-6 and J is TRBJ1-4; 9 nucleotides align to TRBD1. J was trimmed by 8 bases and V by 4 bases; bases with no gene match: 3. CDR1 is SGHDT, CDR2 YYEEEE, per germline. There are 13 residues in the CDR3.

This chain's CDR3 is CASSPVKGMKGYTF. DNA for the CDR3: TGTGCCAGCTCACCTGTCAAGGGGATGAAGGGCTACACCTTC. The rearrangement uses TRBV18 and TRBJ1-2, with a tentative D call TRBD1 (5 bases). In germline, CDR1 is KGHSH, CDR2 LQKENI. The V and J ends lost 3 bases and 8 bases respectively, with 16 bases between them. The CDR3 is made up of 14 amino acids.

The genes are TRBV10-1 and TRBJ1-1; tentatively, D is TRBD1 (5 bases). Germline CDR1 reads WNHNN; CDR2 reads SYGVQD (reference sequence). Between the trimmed V and J ends, which lost 0 bases and 3 bases, there was a span of 14 bases. The CDR3 has 16 amino acids. Written as DNA, the CDR3 is TGCGCCAGCAGTGAGTCGATGGGGCGCTGGGACACTGAAGCTTTCTTT. Its protein product is CASSESMGRWDTEAFF.

This clone was seen a single time. The chain carries TRBV4-2 and TRBJ2-7; D may be TRBD2 (6 bases). The CDR3 totals 14 residues. Germline V gene lookup returns CDR1 LGHNA and CDR2 YNFKEQ. V dropped 1 base and J dropped 5 bases, with 12 bases sitting between them. The CDR3 region has the DNA TGTGCCAGCAGCCAAGTGGGAGGAGGGAACGAGCAGTACTTC. Translated, it gives CASSQVGGGNEQYF.

The V call is TRBV6-1, the J call TRBJ2-1; D remains ambiguous. This CDR3 contains 14 residues. V dropped 0 bases and J dropped 5 bases, with 8 bases sitting between them. Germline V lookup: CDR1 MNHNS, CDR2 SASEGT. This chain's CDR3 is CASSEAPSHNEQFF. The DNA for the CDR3 is TGTGCCAGCAGTGAAGCCCCTAGTCACAATGAGCAGTTCTTC.

This chain connects TRBV29-1 to TRBJ1-2; a possible D gene is TRBD1 (6 bases). Germline V gene lookup returns CDR1 SQVTM and CDR2 ANQGSEA. The CDR3 contains 13 residues. Trimming took 2 bases from V and 7 from J, leaving 14 bases between them. The CDR3 loop reads CSVETKGVSGYTF. The CDR3, as DNA: TGCAGCGTTGAAACCAAGGGGGTGAGTGGCTACACCTTC.

This chain links TRBV29-1 with TRBJ2-7, with no clear D. V was clipped by 7 bases and J by 0 bases, with 13 bases between them. CDR1 and CDR2 from the germline V gene are SQVTM and ANQGSEA. The CDR3 totals 13 residues. CDR3 DNA: TGCAGCGCCCGAGTTACGAGCTCCTACGAGCAGTACTTC. It codes for CSARVTSSYEQYF.

The chain employs TRBV9 and TRBJ2-3; 7 positions match TRBD2. The CDR3 contains 17 residues. The V and J ends lost 0 bases and 2 bases, in that order; junction bases with no gene match: 9. From germline, CDR1 is SGDLS and CDR2 YYNGEE. The CDR3 DNA follows: TGTGCCAGCAGCGTAGCTTTGGGACTATCGATCACAGATACGCAGTATTTT. Amino acids: CASSVALGLSITDTQYF.